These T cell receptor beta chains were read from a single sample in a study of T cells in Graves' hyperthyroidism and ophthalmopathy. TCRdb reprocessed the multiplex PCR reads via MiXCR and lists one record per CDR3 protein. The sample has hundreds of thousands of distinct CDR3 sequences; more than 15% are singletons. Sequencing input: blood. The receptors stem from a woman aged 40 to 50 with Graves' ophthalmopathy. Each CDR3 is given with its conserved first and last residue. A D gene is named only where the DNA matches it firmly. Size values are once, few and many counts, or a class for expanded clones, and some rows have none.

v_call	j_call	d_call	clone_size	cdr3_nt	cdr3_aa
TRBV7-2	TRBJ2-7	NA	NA	TGTGCCAGCAGCCTCCGTCCTGTGAGCTCCTACGAGCAGTACTTC	CASSLRPVSSYEQYF
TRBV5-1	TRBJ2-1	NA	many	TGCGCCAGCAGCTTGTGGGTTTTCAATGAGCAGTTCTTC	CASSLWVFNEQFF
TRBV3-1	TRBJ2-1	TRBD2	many	TGTGCCAGCAGCCAAGATCAACTAGCGGGAGGAGTCTACAATGAGCAGTTCTTC	CASSQDQLAGGVYNEQFF
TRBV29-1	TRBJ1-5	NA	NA	TGCAGCGTTAAGGAGAATAGCAATCAGCCCCAGCATTTT	CSVKENSNQPQHF
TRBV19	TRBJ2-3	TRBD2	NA	TGTGCCAGCCGGCGGGAGTGGGCAGATACGCAGTATTTT	CASRREWADTQYF
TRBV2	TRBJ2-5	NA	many	TGTGCCAGCAGGGACCCAGGGGAAGAGACCCAGTACTTC	CASRDPGEETQYF
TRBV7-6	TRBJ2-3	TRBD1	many	TGTGCCAGCACCCTCGGACAGGGGGCTGCCACAGATACGCAGTATTTT	CASTLGQGAATDTQYF
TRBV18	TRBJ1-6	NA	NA	TGTGCCAGCTCACCACGTGGGACAAGAATAGACTCACCCCTCCACTTT	CASSPRGTRIDSPLHF
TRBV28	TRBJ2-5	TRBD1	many	TGTGCCAGCAGTTGGGTCAGGGGGTCGGAGACCCAGTACTTC	CASSWVRGSETQYF
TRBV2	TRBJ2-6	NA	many	TGTGCCAGCAGTGAAGCCTGGGGACTTTACTCTGGGGCCAACGTCCTGACTTTC	CASSEAWGLYSGANVLTF
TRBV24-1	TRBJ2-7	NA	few	TGTGCCACCAGTACAGACAGCTACGAGCAGTACTTC	CATSTDSYEQYF
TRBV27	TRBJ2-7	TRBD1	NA	TGTGCCAGCAGTTTCCTCCCCGGGACAGGGGGCTTCAGGGAGCAGTACTTC	CASSFLPGTGGFREQYF
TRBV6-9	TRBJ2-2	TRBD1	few	TGTGCCAGCGGTTACAGGGGTTCCACCGGGGAGCTGTTTTTT	CASGYRGSTGELFF
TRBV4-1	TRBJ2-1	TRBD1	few	TGCGCCAGCAGCCAAGTCTTACAGGGGTTTGGAAATGAGCAGTTCTTC	CASSQVLQGFGNEQFF
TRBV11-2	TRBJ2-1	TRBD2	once	TGTGCCAGCAGCTTAGAGGGGCGGGAGGCGAAAAGGGATGAGCAGTTCTTC	CASSLEGREAKRDEQFF
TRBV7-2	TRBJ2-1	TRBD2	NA	TGTGCCAGCAGCTTTAGCGGGGGGGCCTTGAATGAGCAGTTCTTC	CASSFSGGALNEQFF
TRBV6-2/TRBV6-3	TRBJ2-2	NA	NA	TGTGCCAGCAGTTACGGGGGAAAAGCCGGGGAGCTGTTTTTT	CASSYGGKAGELFF
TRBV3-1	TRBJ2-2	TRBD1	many	TGTGCCAGCAGCCCGCCCGGGACAGACCACACCGGGGAGCTGTTTTTT	CASSPPGTDHTGELFF
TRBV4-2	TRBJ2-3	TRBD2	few	TGTGCCAGCAGCCAAGAGCTAGCGGGTGTGGCAGATACGCAGTATTTT	CASSQELAGVADTQYF
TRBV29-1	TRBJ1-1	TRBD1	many	TGCAGCGTCCAGACAGGGATCACTGAAGCTTTCTTT	CSVQTGITEAFF
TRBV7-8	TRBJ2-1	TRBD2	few	TGTGCCAGCAGCTTAGCAGGGGGACTAGTTATGGGTGAGCAGTTCTTC	CASSLAGGLVMGEQFF
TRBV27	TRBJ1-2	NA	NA	TGTGCCAGCCGAACACTCCTCAAGGATGGCTACACCTTC	CASRTLLKDGYTF
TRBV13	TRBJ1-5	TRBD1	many	TGTGCCAGCAGCTTAAGGGGACAGGGGAATCAGCCCCAGCATTTT	CASSLRGQGNQPQHF
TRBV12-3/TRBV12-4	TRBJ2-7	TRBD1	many	TGTGCCAGCAGTTTGACAGGGTTTAGCTCCTACGAGCAGTACTTC	CASSLTGFSSYEQYF
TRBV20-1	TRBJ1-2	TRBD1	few	TGCAGTGCTCATCGACAGGGCTCATCCACCTTC	CSAHRQGSSTF
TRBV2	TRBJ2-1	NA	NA	TGTGCCAGCAGTAAGGAGGAGTCTTCCTACAATGAGCAGTTCTTC	CASSKEESSYNEQFF
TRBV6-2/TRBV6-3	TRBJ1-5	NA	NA	TGTGCCAGCAGTTACGCCTGGCGGAAACCCAATCAGCCCCAGCATTTT	CASSYAWRKPNQPQHF
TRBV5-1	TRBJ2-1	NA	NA	TGCGCCAGCAGCTTACCGGGTTCGAGGAACAATGAGCAGTTCTTC	CASSLPGSRNNEQFF
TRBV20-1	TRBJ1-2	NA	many	TGCAGTGCCCCCCCCGGGACTTCGAGGGGATATGGCTACACCTTC	CSAPPGTSRGYGYTF
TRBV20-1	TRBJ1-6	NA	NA	TGCAGTGCTAGAGCGGACAGCAACCCCTCACCCCTCCACTTT	CSARADSNPSPLHF
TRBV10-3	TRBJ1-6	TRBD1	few	TGTGCCATCAGTGGAGGACAGGGTAGGGGTTCACCCCTCCACTTT	CAISGGQGRGSPLHF
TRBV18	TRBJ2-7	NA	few	TGTGCCAGCTCACCGACAGCAAGCTCCTACGAGCAGTACTTC	CASSPTASSYEQYF
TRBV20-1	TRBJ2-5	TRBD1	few	TGCAGTGCTAGTCAGTTAGGGGGCTACCAAGAGACCCAGTACTTC	CSASQLGGYQETQYF
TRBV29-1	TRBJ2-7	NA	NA	TGCAGCGCCCAGGAATCTTCGGGTGAGCAGTACTTC	CSAQESSGEQYF
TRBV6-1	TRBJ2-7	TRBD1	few	TGTGCCACAACAAATTCGGACAGGGCAACCTACGAGCAGTACTTC	CATTNSDRATYEQYF
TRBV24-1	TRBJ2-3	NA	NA	TGTGCCACCAGTGATTTGTCTAGCGATGCAGATACGCAGTATTTT	CATSDLSSDADTQYF
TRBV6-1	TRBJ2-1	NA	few	TGTGCCAGCAGTCAGCGGGTCTCCTACAATGAGCAGTTCTTC	CASSQRVSYNEQFF
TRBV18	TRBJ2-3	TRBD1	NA	TGTGCCAGCTCGCGAAACCGGGACAGATCTACAGATACGCAGTATTTT	CASSRNRDRSTDTQYF
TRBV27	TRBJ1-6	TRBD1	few	TGTGCCAGCAGTTACCCCCCGGGACAGTCTAATTCACCCCTCCACTTT	CASSYPPGQSNSPLHF
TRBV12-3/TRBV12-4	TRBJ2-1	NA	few	TGTGCCAGCAGCTCCCGAGGAAATGAGCAGTTCTTC	CASSSRGNEQFF
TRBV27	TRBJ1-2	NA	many	TGTGCCAGCAGTTTATCGAACCAGGGGCACTATGGCTACACCTTC	CASSLSNQGHYGYTF
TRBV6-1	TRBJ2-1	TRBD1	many	TGTGCCAGCAGTCTCGAACAGGGGGCCCATGAGCAGTTCTTC	CASSLEQGAHEQFF
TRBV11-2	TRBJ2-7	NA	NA	TGTGCCAGCAGCCTCTCTGCGCGACACGAGCAGTACTTC	CASSLSARHEQYF
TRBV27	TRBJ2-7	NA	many	TGTGCCAGCAGTTTAATTCAGGGAAGGAGCTCCTACGAGCAGTACTTC	CASSLIQGRSSYEQYF
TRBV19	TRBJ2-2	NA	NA	TGTGCCAGTGACTCCCTGAGGGGCACCGGGGAGCTGTTTTTT	CASDSLRGTGELFF
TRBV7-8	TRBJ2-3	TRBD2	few	TGTGCCAGCAGCCCCCTCGTACGGGGGGGATCGGATACGCAGTATTTT	CASSPLVRGGSDTQYF
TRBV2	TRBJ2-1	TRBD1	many	TGTGCCAGCAGCGGACAGGGGGCGTTTGTTGAGCAGTTCTTC	CASSGQGAFVEQFF
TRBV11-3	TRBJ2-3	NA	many	TGTGCCAGCAGCCCCCTCGGACGAGATACGCAGTATTTT	CASSPLGRDTQYF
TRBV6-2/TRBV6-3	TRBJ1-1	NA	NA	TGTGCCAGCAGTTGGACGGCCCTTGCCACTGAAGCTTTCTTT	CASSWTALATEAFF
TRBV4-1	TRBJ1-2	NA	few	TGCGCCAGCAGCCAAGAGGGTCACGGAGTCGGCTACACCTTC	CASSQEGHGVGYTF
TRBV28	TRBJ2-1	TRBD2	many	TGTGCCAGCAGTATAGCGGGAGGGGAAAATGAGCAGTTCTTC	CASSIAGGENEQFF
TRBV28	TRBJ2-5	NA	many	TGTGCCAGCAGCACAACAGGGTTCCGCCGGTACTTC	CASSTTGFRRYF